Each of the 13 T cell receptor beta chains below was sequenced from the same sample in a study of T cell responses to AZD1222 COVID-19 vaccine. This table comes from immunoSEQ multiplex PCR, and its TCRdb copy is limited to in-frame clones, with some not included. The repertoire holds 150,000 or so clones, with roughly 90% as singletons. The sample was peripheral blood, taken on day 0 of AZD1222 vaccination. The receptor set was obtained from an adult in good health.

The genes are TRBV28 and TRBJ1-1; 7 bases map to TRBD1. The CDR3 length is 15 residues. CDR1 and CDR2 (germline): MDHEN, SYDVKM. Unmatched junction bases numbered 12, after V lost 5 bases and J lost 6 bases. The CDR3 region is CASSPQGRGISEAFF. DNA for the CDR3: TGTGCCAGCAGTCCACAGGGGCGCGGGATCTCTGAAGCTTTCTTT.

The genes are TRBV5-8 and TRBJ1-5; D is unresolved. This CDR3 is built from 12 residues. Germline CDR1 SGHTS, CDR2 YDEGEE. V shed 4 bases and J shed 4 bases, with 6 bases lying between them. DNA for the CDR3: TGTGCCAGCAGCCGTCGAAATCAGCCCCAGCATTTT. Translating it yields CASSRRNQPQHF.

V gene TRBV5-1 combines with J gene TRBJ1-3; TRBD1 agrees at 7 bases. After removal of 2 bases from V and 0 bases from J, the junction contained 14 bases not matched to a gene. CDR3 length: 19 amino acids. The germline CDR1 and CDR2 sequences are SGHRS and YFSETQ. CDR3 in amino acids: CASSFDRALLGDSGNTIYF. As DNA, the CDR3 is TGCGCCAGCAGCTTTGACAGGGCACTTCTGGGGGACTCTGGAAACACCATATATTTT.

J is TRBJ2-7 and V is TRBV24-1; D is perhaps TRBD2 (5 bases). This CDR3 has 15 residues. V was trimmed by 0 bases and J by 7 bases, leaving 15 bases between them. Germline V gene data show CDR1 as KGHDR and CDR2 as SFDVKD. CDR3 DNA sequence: TGTGCCACCAGTGATTTGCCCTTGGGAGCTGGGGAGCAGTACTTC. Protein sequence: CATSDLPLGAGEQYF.

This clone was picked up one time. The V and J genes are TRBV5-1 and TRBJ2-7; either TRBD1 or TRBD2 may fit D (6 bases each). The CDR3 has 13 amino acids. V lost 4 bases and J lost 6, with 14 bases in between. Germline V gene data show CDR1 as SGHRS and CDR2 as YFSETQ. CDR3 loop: CASSMSGAGEQYF. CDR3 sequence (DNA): TGCGCCAGCAGCATGTCGGGGGCGGGCGAGCAGTACTTC.

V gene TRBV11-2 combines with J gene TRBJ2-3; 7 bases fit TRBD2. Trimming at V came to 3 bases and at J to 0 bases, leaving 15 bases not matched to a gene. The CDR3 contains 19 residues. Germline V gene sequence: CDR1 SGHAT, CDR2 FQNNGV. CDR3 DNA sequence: TGTGCCAGCAGCTTCCTCCCCCGGCTAGCGGACCCTAGCACAGATACGCAGTATTTT. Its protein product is CASSFLPRLADPSTDTQYF.

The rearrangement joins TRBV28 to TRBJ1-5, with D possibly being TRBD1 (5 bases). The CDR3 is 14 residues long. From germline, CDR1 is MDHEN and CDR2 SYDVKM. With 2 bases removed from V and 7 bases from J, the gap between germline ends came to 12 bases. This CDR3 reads CASSLGGDFQPQHF. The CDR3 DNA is TGTGCCAGCAGTTTAGGGGGGGACTTCCAGCCCCAGCATTTT.

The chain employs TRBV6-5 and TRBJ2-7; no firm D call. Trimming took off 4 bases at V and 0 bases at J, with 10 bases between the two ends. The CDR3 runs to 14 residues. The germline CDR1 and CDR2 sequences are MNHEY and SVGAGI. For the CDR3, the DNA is TGTGCCAGCAGTTCCCCCAGAAACTCCTACGAGCAGTACTTC. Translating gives CASSSPRNSYEQYF.

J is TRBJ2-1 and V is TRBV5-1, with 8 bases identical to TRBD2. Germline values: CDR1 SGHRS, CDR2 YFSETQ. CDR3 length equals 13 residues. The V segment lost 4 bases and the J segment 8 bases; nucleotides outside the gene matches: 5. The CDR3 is CASSTGLADEQFF. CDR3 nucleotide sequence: TGCGCCAGCAGCACCGGACTAGCTGATGAGCAGTTCTTC.

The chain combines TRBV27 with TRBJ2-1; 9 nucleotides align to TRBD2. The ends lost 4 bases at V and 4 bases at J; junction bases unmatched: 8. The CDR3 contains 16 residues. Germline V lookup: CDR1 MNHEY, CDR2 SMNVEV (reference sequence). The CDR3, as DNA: TGTGCCAGCAGTTCGCTTCTAGCGGGGCCTTACAATGAGCAGTTCTTC. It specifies CASSSLLAGPYNEQFF.

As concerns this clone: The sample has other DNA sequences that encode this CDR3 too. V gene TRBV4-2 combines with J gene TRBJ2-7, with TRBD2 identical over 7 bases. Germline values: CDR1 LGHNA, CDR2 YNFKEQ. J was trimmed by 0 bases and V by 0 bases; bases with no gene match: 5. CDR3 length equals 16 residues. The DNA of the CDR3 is TGTGCCAGCAGCCAAGATAGAGCTAGCGGCTCCTACGAGCAGTACTTC. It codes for CASSQDRASGSYEQYF.

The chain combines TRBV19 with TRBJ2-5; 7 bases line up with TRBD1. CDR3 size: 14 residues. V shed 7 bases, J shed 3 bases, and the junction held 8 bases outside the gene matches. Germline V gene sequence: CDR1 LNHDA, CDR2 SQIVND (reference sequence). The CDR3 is CASNPYGTEETQYF. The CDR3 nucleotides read TGTGCCAGTAACCCTTATGGGACAGAAGAGACCCAGTACTTC.

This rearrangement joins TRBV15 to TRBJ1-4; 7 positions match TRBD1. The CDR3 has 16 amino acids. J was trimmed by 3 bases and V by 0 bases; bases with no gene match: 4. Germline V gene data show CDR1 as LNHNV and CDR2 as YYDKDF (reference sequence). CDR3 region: CATSREGGLANEKLFF. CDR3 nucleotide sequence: TGTGCCACCAGCAGAGAAGGGGGCTTGGCTAATGAAAAACTGTTTTTT.